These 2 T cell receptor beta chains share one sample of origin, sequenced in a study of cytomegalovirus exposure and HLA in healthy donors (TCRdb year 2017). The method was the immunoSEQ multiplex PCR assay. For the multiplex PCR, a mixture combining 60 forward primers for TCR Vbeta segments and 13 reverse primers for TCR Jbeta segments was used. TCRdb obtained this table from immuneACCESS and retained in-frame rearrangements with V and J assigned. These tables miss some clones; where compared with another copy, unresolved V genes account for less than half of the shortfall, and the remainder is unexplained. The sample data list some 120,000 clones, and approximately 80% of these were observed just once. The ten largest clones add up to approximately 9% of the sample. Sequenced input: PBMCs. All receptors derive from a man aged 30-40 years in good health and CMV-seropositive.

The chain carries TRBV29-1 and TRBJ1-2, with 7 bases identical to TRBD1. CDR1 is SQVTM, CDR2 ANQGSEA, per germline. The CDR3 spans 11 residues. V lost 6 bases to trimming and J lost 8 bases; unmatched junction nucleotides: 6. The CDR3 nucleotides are TGCAGCGTAGACAGGGATGGAGGCTACACCTTC. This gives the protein CSVDRDGGYTF.

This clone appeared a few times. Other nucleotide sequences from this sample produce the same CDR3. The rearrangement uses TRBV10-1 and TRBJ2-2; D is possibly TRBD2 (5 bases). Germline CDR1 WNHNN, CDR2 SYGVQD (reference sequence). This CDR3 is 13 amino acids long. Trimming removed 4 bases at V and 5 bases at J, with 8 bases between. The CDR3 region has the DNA TGCGCCAGCAGTGTCTCGGGGACCGGGGAGCTGTTTTTT. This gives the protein CASSVSGTGELFF.